A single sample is the source of the 26 T cell receptor beta chains below, sequenced in a study of cytomegalovirus exposure and HLA in healthy donors. PCR involved 60 Vbeta and 13 Jbeta primers. Assay: immunoSEQ multiplex PCR; the TCRdb copy retains only in-frame clones and omits some. This repertoire shows around 200,000 clones, around 74% found once; its top ten account for 2.9%. The source material was PBMCs. These receptors were obtained from a male donor in good health and CMV-seronegative.

The V and J genes are TRBV5-1 and TRBJ2-7; 7 nucleotides match TRBD2. This CDR3 comprises 14 residues. Germline V gene data show CDR1 as SGHRS and CDR2 as YFSETQ. Trimming removed 4 bases from V and 1 base from J; junction bases left unmatched: 5. The DNA for the CDR3 is TGCGCCAGCAGCCCGACTAGCACATCCTACGAGCAGTACTTC. Residues: CASSPTSTSYEQYF.

This clone is a singleton in its sample. The CDR3 protein is CASSLDGQGAGTEAFF. Written as DNA, the CDR3 is TGTGCCAGCAGCTTGGATGGACAGGGGGCAGGCACTGAAGCTTTCTTT. The gene calls are TRBV5-5 and TRBJ1-1; 11 bases line up with TRBD1. V was clipped by 0 bases and J by 4 bases; unmatched bases: 5. Germline values: CDR1 SGHKS, CDR2 YYEKEE (reference sequence). The CDR3 is 16 residues long.

In DNA, the CDR3 is TGTGCCAGTACGGGACAGGGCACAGATACGCAGTATTTT. Translated: CASTGQGTDTQYF. This sequence joins TRBV5-4 and TRBJ2-3; 8 bases are a match to TRBD1. The CDR3 spans 13 residues. Germline-derived CDR1 and CDR2 are SGHNT and YYREEE (reference sequence). V lost 8 bases to trimming and J lost 1 base; unmatched junction nucleotides: 3.

The chain joins TRBV29-1 to TRBJ2-3, with TRBD1 identical over 8 bases. This CDR3 is built from 14 residues. The ends lost 3 bases at V and 2 bases at J; junction bases unmatched: 4. Per germline, CDR1 SQVTM and CDR2 ANQGSEA. The CDR3, as DNA: TGCAGCGTTGATGGGACAGGCTACACAGATACGCAGTATTTT. Protein sequence: CSVDGTGYTDTQYF.

The chain couples TRBV6-5 to TRBJ1-1; 7 bases are shared with TRBD1. The length of the CDR3 is 13 residues. Germline CDR1 and CDR2: MNHEY and SVGAGI. V shed 4 bases and J 3 bases; nucleotides not matched to a gene: 2. Here the CDR3 reads CASSLQGHTEAFF. The DNA for the CDR3 is TGTGCCAGCAGTTTACAGGGGCACACTGAAGCTTTCTTT.

The chain joins TRBV4-1 to TRBJ2-2; TRBD2 might be the D (6 bases). Trimming took off 1 base at V and 0 bases at J, with 12 bases between the two ends. CDR3 length: 17 amino acids. In germline, CDR1 is MGHRA, CDR2 YSYEKL. CDR3 sequence reads: CASSQVGPGANTGELFF. As DNA, the CDR3 is TGCGCCAGCAGCCAAGTGGGTCCGGGGGCGAACACCGGGGAGCTGTTTTTT.

This clone was seen a handful of times. The rearrangement uses TRBV6-1 and TRBJ1-5; D ambiguous. The CDR3 sequence is 13 residues long. V lost 6 bases and J lost 3, with 9 bases in between. The V gene's germline CDR1 is MNHNS and CDR2 SASEGT. This CDR3 is CASRAAYNQPQHF. DNA for the CDR3: TGTGCCAGCAGAGCAGCGTACAATCAGCCCCAGCATTTT.

The V and J genes are TRBV11-2 and TRBJ1-1; D perhaps matches TRBD1 (5 bases). Trimming cost V 2 bases and J 1 base, with 11 bases left between them. Germline V gene sequence: CDR1 SGHAT, CDR2 FQNNGV. This CDR3 has 15 residues. The CDR3 sequence is CASSLRMQGNTEAFF. The CDR3 DNA reads as TGTGCCAGCAGCTTAAGGATGCAGGGGAACACTGAAGCTTTCTTT.

The chain joins TRBV5-6 to TRBJ2-3; D uncertain. Germline loops: CDR1 SGHDT, CDR2 YYEEEE. This CDR3 region has 15 residues. Trimming stripped 0 bases from V and 2 bases from J, with 10 bases between. This chain's CDR3 is CASSLDYYFTDTQYF. Here the CDR3 DNA reads TGTGCCAGCAGCTTGGACTACTATTTCACAGATACGCAGTATTTT.

The rearrangement joins TRBV2 to TRBJ1-3; D is perhaps TRBD1 (5 bases). V dropped 0 bases and J dropped 5 bases, with 14 bases sitting between them. This CDR3 spans 16 amino acids. Germline V gene sequence: CDR1 SNHLY, CDR2 FYNNEI. The CDR3 sequence: CASSEARDSQRNTIYF. The CDR3 DNA sequence: TGTGCCAGCAGTGAAGCGCGCGACAGCCAGAGAAACACCATATATTTT.

The rearrangement uses TRBV30 and TRBJ2-3; 12 bases are a match to TRBD2. The CDR3 consists of 13 residues. CDR1 is GTSNPN and CDR2 is SVGIG in the germline V gene (reference sequence). The junction had 2 bases not matched to a gene; V was cut back by 3 bases and J by 7 bases. The CDR3 protein is CAWRTSGGNTQYF. The CDR3, as DNA: TGTGCCTGGAGGACTAGCGGGGGCAATACGCAGTATTTT.

This chain uses TRBV11-2 with TRBJ2-5, with 10 bases aligning to TRBD2. Trimming removed 7 bases from V and 5 bases from J; junction bases left unmatched: 10. There are 15 residues in the CDR3. Germline CDR1 reads SGHAT; CDR2 reads FQNNGV. CDR3 amino acids: CASTLEAGGPETQYF. The CDR3 DNA sequence: TGTGCCAGCACCCTGGAAGCGGGAGGGCCCGAGACCCAGTACTTC.

The rearrangement uses TRBV28 and TRBJ2-7, with 9 bases fitting TRBD1. This CDR3 contains 15 residues. The germline V gene has CDR1 MDHEN and CDR2 SYDVKM. Unmatched junction bases numbered 9, after V lost 5 bases and J lost 4 bases. The DNA for the CDR3 is TGTGCCAGCAGTCTCCCAGGGACAGGGCGTTACGAGCAGTACTTC. Translation: CASSLPGTGRYEQYF. Full variable domain (remainder filled in from reference TRBV28 and TRBJ2-7): DVKVTQSSRYLVKRTGEKVFLECVQDMDHENMFWYRQDPGLGLRLIYFSYDVKMKEKGDIPEGYSVSREKKERFSLILESASTNQTSMYLCASSLPGTGRYEQYFGPGTRLTVT.

The chain combines TRBV19 with TRBJ1-5, with TRBD1 as a possible D gene (5 bases). CDR3 size: 15 residues. V was cut by 6 bases and J by 9 bases, with 21 bases left in between. From germline, CDR1 is LNHDA and CDR2 SQIVND (reference sequence). Here the CDR3 DNA reads TGTGCCAGTAGGGTTGGCGACAGCGGGGCATTGCCCCAGCATTTT. Protein sequence: CASRVGDSGALPQHF.

This clone showed up just a few times. This chain links TRBV6-5 with TRBJ2-1; 10 bases line up with TRBD1. Trimming took 4 bases from V and 4 from J; bases not matched to a gene: 7. This CDR3 contains 16 residues. Germline V gene sequence: CDR1 MNHEY, CDR2 SVGAGI. The CDR3 nucleotides read TGTGCCAGCAGTTTGGCCGGGACAGGGGATTACAATGAGCAGTTCTTC. This translates into CASSLAGTGDYNEQFF.

In this sample, this clone turned up a few times. The rearrangement links TRBV29-1 to TRBJ1-5; weak D call: TRBD1 (6 bases). The CDR3 is 14 residues long. Trimming left V 4 bases short and J 5 bases short, with 15 bases between. CDR1 and CDR2 (germline): SQVTM, ANQGSEA. CDR3 in DNA: TGCAGCGTTGCCCTCGGACAGCTAGATCAGCCCCAGCATTTT. This sequence encodes CSVALGQLDQPQHF. Full variable domain (rest looked up from reference TRBV29-1 and TRBJ1-5): SAVISQKPSRDICQRGTSLTIQCQVDSQVTMMFWYRQQPGQSLTLIATANQGSEATYESGFVIDKFPISRPNLTFSTLTVSNMSPEDSSIYLCSVALGQLDQPQHFGDGTRLSIL.

The V call is TRBV6-5, the J call TRBJ2-7; D is possibly TRBD1 (6 bases). The CDR3 has 15 residues. V lost 2 bases, J lost 0 bases, and 11 bases lay in between. Germline lookup yields CDR1 MNHEY and CDR2 SVGAGI. CDR3 loop: CASSYATGSSYEQYF. The CDR3 DNA is TGTGCCAGCAGTTACGCAACAGGGAGCTCCTACGAGCAGTACTTC.

The rearrangement links TRBV29-1 to TRBJ2-7, with 8 bases aligning to TRBD1. The CDR3 is 12 amino acids. The V gene's germline CDR1 is SQVTM and CDR2 ANQGSEA. The junction had 3 bases not matched to a gene; V was cut back by 6 bases and J by 2 bases. The CDR3: CSVGQVPYEQYF. The CDR3 DNA follows: TGCAGCGTGGGACAGGTTCCCTACGAGCAGTACTTC.

This rearrangement joins TRBV4-2 to TRBJ1-2, with D possibly being TRBD1 (5 bases). This CDR3 is built from 16 residues. Germline CDR1 is LGHNA and CDR2 is YNFKEQ. Trimming took 4 bases from V and 7 from J, leaving 22 bases between them. The CDR3 loop is CASSRRGGVGPGGYTF. The CDR3 region has the DNA TGTGCCAGCAGCCGACGCGGAGGGGTGGGCCCGGGTGGCTACACCTTC.

Comments on this clone: One end of the junction is discordant with germline, which a read error may explain. This rearrangement joins TRBV5-1 to TRBJ2-3; possibly TRBD1 for D (5 bases). CDR1 is SGHRS and CDR2 is YFSETQ in the germline V gene. This CDR3 comprises 12 residues. The CDR3: CASSLEGRTWDF. CDR3 in DNA: TGCGCCAGCAGCTTGGAGGGCAGGACATGGGATTTT.

In this sample, this clone turned up once. The CDR3 DNA reads as TGTGCCAGCAGCCGGACTAGCGGAACAAGATCCTACAATGAGCAGTTCTTC. It yields the protein CASSRTSGTRSYNEQFF. V is TRBV11-3 and J is TRBJ2-1; TRBD2 matches at 10 bases. The CDR3 runs to 17 residues. In germline, CDR1 is SGHNT, CDR2 YENEEA. Germline trimming cut 5 bases from V and 1 base from J; bases unmatched to any gene: 8.

The rearrangement joins TRBV30 to TRBJ2-5; TRBD2 matches at 7 bases. Germline CDR1 GTSNPN, CDR2 SVGIG (reference sequence). J gave up 5 bases and V 3 bases, and 12 bases lay outside the gene matches. The CDR3 is made up of 15 amino acids. DNA of the CDR3: TGTGCCTGGAGGGGGGGGGACTTGACGGGCGAGACCCAGTACTTC. Translated: CAWRGGDLTGETQYF.

V and J are TRBV9 and TRBJ2-1; TRBD2 might be the D (5 bases). The CDR3 runs to 14 residues. Germline V lookup: CDR1 SGDLS, CDR2 YYNGEE. Trimming removed 4 bases from V and 4 bases from J, with 12 bases in between. CDR3 sequence: CASSLYSGYNEQFF. In nucleotides, the CDR3 is TGTGCCAGCAGCCTATACTCGGGGTACAATGAGCAGTTCTTC.

This clone was recorded a few times. The chain carries TRBV25-1 and TRBJ2-3, with TRBD1 identical over 8 bases. Germline lookup yields CDR1 MGHDK and CDR2 SYGVNS. J lost 3 bases, V lost 6 bases, and 5 bases had no gene match. The CDR3 loop spans 14 amino acids. Here the CDR3 DNA reads TGTGCCAGCAGCTCAGGGGGCAGGACAGATACGCAGTATTTT. Amino acids: CASSSGGRTDTQYF.

V gene TRBV7-3 combines with J gene TRBJ1-2; 8 bases align to TRBD1. There are 17 residues in the CDR3. CDR1 and CDR2 from the germline V gene are SGHTA and FQGTGA. The J segment lost 5 bases and the V segment lost 2 bases, leaving 13 bases of the junction unmatched. The DNA of the CDR3 is TGTGCCAGCAGCTTAGGACAGGGTGGGGCCCTTAGTTATGGCTACACCTTC. It yields the protein CASSLGQGGALSYGYTF.

V is TRBV6-6 and J is TRBJ1-2; no reliable D call. With 5 bases removed from V and 2 bases from J, the gap between germline ends came to 12 bases. CDR3 length: 14 residues. Germline V gives CDR1 MNHNY, CDR2 SVGAGI (reference sequence). CDR3 in amino acids: CASSGSGRNYGYTF. The CDR3 DNA follows: TGTGCCAGCAGTGGTTCAGGCCGGAACTATGGCTACACCTTC.